The 5 T cell receptor beta chains given below trace back to one sample, sequenced in a study of cytotoxic CD8 clonotypes in ibrutinib-treated CLL. Measured with immunoSEQ multiplex PCR; TCRdb has only the in-frame clones, and not every one. Among some 46,000 clones, 55% to 80% were seen once, and the ten largest hold 13%. The specimen comprised PBMCs, sampled after 12 months of ibrutinib treatment. The receptors derive from a human donor with chronic lymphocytic leukemia.

In this sample, this clone turned up once. V and J are TRBV7-9 and TRBJ1-5; D may be TRBD1 (5 bases). The ends were cut back, 1 base at V and 11 bases at J, with 6 bases in the middle. The CDR3 length is 11 residues. The germline CDR1 and CDR2 sequences are SEHNR and FQNEAQ (reference sequence). The CDR3 here is CASSLGGAQHF. Here the CDR3 DNA reads TGTGCCAGCAGCTTAGGGGGGGCCCAGCATTTT.

The CDR3 bases are TGTGCCAGCAGCTTCCGGGGCGTGAACACTGAAGCTTTCTTT. Translated: CASSFRGVNTEAFF. The genes are TRBV7-8 and TRBJ1-1, with D possibly being TRBD1 (5 bases). This CDR3 has 14 residues. Germline-derived CDR1 and CDR2 are SGHVS and FQNEAQ. Trimming removed 3 bases at V and 0 bases at J, with 8 bases between.

The chain combines TRBV10-3 with TRBJ2-3; 13 bases are a match to TRBD2. The CDR3 runs 18 residues. Losses at the gene ends were 2 bases for V and 0 bases for J; bases not matched to a gene: 5. Germline values: CDR1 ENHRY, CDR2 SYGVKD. The CDR3 nucleotides read TGTGCCATCAGTGAGAGACTAGCGGGGGGACCTAGCACAGATACGCAGTATTTT. Its protein is CAISERLAGGPSTDTQYF.

The V call is TRBV7-8, the J call TRBJ1-1; tentative D call: TRBD1 (6 bases). Germline CDR1 reads SGHVS; CDR2 reads FQNEAQ. CDR3 length: 16 amino acids. Trimming took 2 bases from V and 3 from J, leaving 16 bases between them. The chain's CDR3 is CASSLPTSGGDTEAFF. CDR3 bases: TGTGCCAGCAGCTTACCCACTTCCGGGGGCGACACTGAAGCTTTCTTT.

The chain joins TRBV7-3 to TRBJ2-3; no clear D gene. Germline CDR1 reads SGHTA; CDR2 reads FQGTGA. The CDR3 is 13 residues long. Trimming stripped 1 base from V and 1 base from J, with 3 bases between. The CDR3 sequence is CASSLMGTDTQYF. DNA of the CDR3: TGTGCCAGCAGCTTAATGGGCACAGATACGCAGTATTTT.